This is a list of T cell receptor beta chains from one sample in a study of T-cell reconstitution after alpha-beta-depleted transplantation in children. TCRdb analysed the PCR reads with MiXCR anew, one entry per CDR3 protein. The sample includes over 400,000 distinct CDR3 sequences, over 40% of them seen just once. The sequencing here drew on PBMCs, taken before TCRalphabeta/CD19-depleted stem cell transplant. Every receptor here comes from a girl aged 2-9 years with aplastic anemia, due to receive a stem cell transplant. Both conserved end residues are part of each CDR3. The order of the fields is clone size, D gene, J gene, V gene, CDR3 DNA, CDR3 protein. D genes are given only for firm matches. Only some rows state a clone size, as once, few, many or a class for expanded clones.

>many|TRBD2|TRBJ2-1|TRBV20-1
TGCAGTGCTAGAGGTGGGGCTAGCGGACCTCTCAGTGAGCAGTTCTTC
CSARGGASGPLSEQFF
>few|.|TRBJ2-3|TRBV6-4
TGTGCCAGCAGTGACGCAGGGCTCACAGATACGCAGTATTTT
CASSDAGLTDTQYF
>.|.|TRBJ2-1|TRBV5-1
TGCGACAGCAGCGATGGACCGAGAGAGCAGTTCTTC
CDSSDGPREQFF
>many|.|TRBJ2-7|TRBV2
TGTGCCAGCAGTATTCGACAGGCCTACGAGCAGTACTTC
CASSIRQAYEQYF
>.|.|TRBJ2-7|TRBV20-1
TGCAGTGCTAGGCCCCCCACAGGGCTCGACTACGAGCAGTACTTC
CSARPPTGLDYEQYF
>many|.|TRBJ2-1|TRBV10-3
TGTGCCATCAGTGATAGGGGGGCCAGCTCCTACAATGAGCAGTTCTTC
CAISDRGASSYNEQFF
>many|.|TRBJ2-5|TRBV20-1
TGCAGTGCTAGAGAGGCGATATCGGAGACCCAGTACTTC
CSAREAISETQYF
>.|TRBD2|TRBJ2-7|TRBV5-1
TGCGCCAGCAGCTGGACCCCCGGGGGGGAGCAGTACTTC
CASSWTPGGEQYF
>.|TRBD2|TRBJ2-1|TRBV20-1
TGCAGTGCTGGCCCCGGGACTAGCGCAAGCCAGAGCTCCTACAATGAGCAGTTCTTC
CSAGPGTSASQSSYNEQFF
>few|.|TRBJ2-7|TRBV9
TGTGCCAGCAGCGTAGATTTGCAGGCCTACGAGCAGTACTTC
CASSVDLQAYEQYF
>.|TRBD2|TRBJ2-1|TRBV3-1
TGTGCCTCCTCCAAGCGGGGCCGTTACAATGAGCAGTTCTTC
CASSKRGRYNEQFF
>.|.|TRBJ2-3|TRBV5-4
TGTGCCAGCAGCGGCGGGGCAGTAAGCACAGATACGCAGTATTTT
CASSGGAVSTDTQYF
>many|.|TRBJ2-1|TRBV20-1
TGCAGTGCTAAAGGGTCCTCCCGAGGGGGTGAGCAGTTCTTC
CSAKGSSRGGEQFF
>.|.|TRBJ1-1|TRBV5-1
TGCGCCAGCAGCTTGGTAGGGAAAAGTCGGACTGAAGCTTTCTTT
CASSLVGKSRTEAFF
>few|.|TRBJ2-2|TRBV28
TGTGCCAGCAGTTTAGCCAGGGGCGGCACCGGGGAGCTGTTTTTT
CASSLARGGTGELFF
>.|.|TRBJ2-5|TRBV20-1
TGCAGTGCTAGAGGGCCAGGGGAAGAGACCCAGTACTTC
CSARGPGEETQYF
>.|.|TRBJ2-7|TRBV3-1
TGTGCCAGCAGCCAAGTGGTGGCATTACACGAGCAGTACTTC
CASSQVVALHEQYF
>.|.|TRBJ2-5|TRBV12-3/TRBV12-4
TGTGCCACCACCTCCGTGATGGGGGGGCCCTGGGAGACCCAGTACTTC
CATTSVMGGPWETQYF
>many|.|TRBJ1-2|TRBV12-3/TRBV12-4
TGTGCCAGCTTTAGCCCCTACTATGGCTACACCTTC
CASFSPYYGYTF
>.|.|TRBJ2-2|TRBV6-1
TGTGCCAGCAGTGAACAGGGGGGGCCTGCTAACACCGGGGAGCTGTTTTTT
CASSEQGGPANTGELFF
>.|.|TRBJ1-3|TRBV12-3/TRBV12-4
TGTGCCAGCAGACTTTCACATACGGGACGGAGCTCTGGAAACACCATATATTTT
CASRLSHTGRSSGNTIYF
>many|.|TRBJ2-7|TRBV12-3/TRBV12-4
TGTGCCAGCAGTTTGGGCCCAGACCCCCTATACGAGCAGTACTTC
CASSLGPDPLYEQYF
>.|TRBD2|TRBJ2-1|TRBV18
TGTGCCAGCTCACCAATGGCTAGCGGGAACGGTGAGCAGTTCTTC
CASSPMASGNGEQFF
>many|.|TRBJ2-2|TRBV12-3/TRBV12-4
TGTGCCAGCACTAGAGGAAGATCCGGGGAGCTGTTTTTT
CASTRGRSGELFF
>few|TRBD1|TRBJ2-7|TRBV4-1
TGCGCCAGCAGCTACCGGGACAGGGGGTACGAGCAGTACTTC
CASSYRDRGYEQYF
>.|.|TRBJ2-2|TRBV9
TGTGCCAGCAGCGTAAGGAAGAACACCGGGGAGCTGTTTTTT
CASSVRKNTGELFF
>few|.|TRBJ1-2|TRBV20-1
TGCAGTGCTAGAGGGATTAAACGGAGGAATGGCTACACCTTC
CSARGIKRRNGYTF
>.|TRBD2|TRBJ2-5|TRBV6-5
TGTGCCAGCAGATCTTCGGGGGGCCAGTACTTC
CASRSSGGQYF
>.|.|TRBJ1-2|TRBV27
TGTGCCAGCAGCCCTCTCGGGGGTAGTAGCTATGGCTACACCTTC
CASSPLGGSSYGYTF
>.|TRBD2|TRBJ2-7|TRBV18
TGTGCCAGCTCACTTAGCGGGATGGAGTACGAGCAGTACTTC
CASSLSGMEYEQYF
>many|TRBD1|TRBJ2-1|TRBV12-3/TRBV12-4
TGTGCCAGCAGAGGGGACAGGGATGGCAATGAGCAGTTCTTC
CASRGDRDGNEQFF
>many|.|TRBJ1-1|TRBV12-3/TRBV12-4
TGTGCCAGCACGCCCCGGGACGCCAACGATATGAACACTGAAGCTTTCTTT
CASTPRDANDMNTEAFF
>.|.|TRBJ2-5|TRBV7-9
TGTGCCAGCAGCTTGGCGACAGGTGGACAAGAGACCCAGTACTTC
CASSLATGGQETQYF
>.|.|TRBJ2-5|TRBV14
TGTGCCAGCAGCCATCCAGGTCGGGAGACCCAGTACTTC
CASSHPGRETQYF
>.|.|TRBJ2-1|TRBV20-1
TGCAGTGCTAGGTTCTTAGGGCCGAATGAGCAGTTCTTC
CSARFLGPNEQFF
>few|.|TRBJ2-1|TRBV5-1
TGCGCCAGCAGCCTTAGACGGAGCTCCTACAATGAGCAGTTCTTC
CASSLRRSSYNEQFF
>.|TRBD2|TRBJ2-3|TRBV6-2/TRBV6-3
TGTGCCAGCAGTCCCCGGGGATGGCGGGAGGCGGCCCCAGATACGCAGTATTTT
CASSPRGWREAAPDTQYF
>many|.|TRBJ1-5|TRBV4-1
TGCGCCAGCAGCCAAGAGAGGGGTCAGCCCCAGCATTTT
CASSQERGQPQHF
>.|.|TRBJ2-5|TRBV29-1
TGCAGCGTCGTCAGTAGGCAAGAGACCCAGTACTTC
CSVVSRQETQYF
>.|.|TRBJ2-7|TRBV11-1
TGTGCCAGCAGCTTAGTAGGGAAAGGCCCGGATACAGGCTCCCTCTACGAGCAGTACTTC
CASSLVGKGPDTGSLYEQYF
>.|.|TRBJ1-2|TRBV30
TGTGCCTGGAGTGGGACAGTGAACTATGGCTACACCTTC
CAWSGTVNYGYTF
>many|.|TRBJ1-1|TRBV30
TGCGCCAGCACTGAAGCTTTCTTT
CASTEAFF
>.|TRBD1|TRBJ2-5|TRBV5-6
TGTGCCAGCAGCCCGGGGACAGGGGGAGGAGAGACCCAGTACTTC
CASSPGTGGGETQYF
>.|.|TRBJ1-1|TRBV6-1
TGTGCCAGCAGACCCGGATGGAACACTGAAGCTTTCTTT
CASRPGWNTEAFF
>.|.|TRBJ1-5|TRBV20-1
TGCAGTGCTCCGGGCCCTTATAATAACAATCAGCCCCAGCATTTT
CSAPGPYNNNQPQHF
>.|TRBD2|TRBJ2-2|TRBV3-1
TGTGCCAGCAGCCAAGAGGGACTAGCGGGAGTAGTCGGGGAGCTGTTTTTT
CASSQEGLAGVVGELFF
>.|.|TRBJ1-1|TRBV5-5
TGTGCCAGCAGCTTGGTACAGGCTCGGGGCACTGAAGCTTTCTTT
CASSLVQARGTEAFF
>.|TRBD2|TRBJ2-1|TRBV6-1
TGTGCCAGCAGCCGGGGGGTTGGGGTAAGGCAGTTCTTC
CASSRGVGVRQFF
>.|.|TRBJ2-7|TRBV2
TGTGCCAGCAGTCGGACTCTCTACGAGCAGTACTTC
CASSRTLYEQYF
>many|.|TRBJ2-3|TRBV5-1
TGCGCCAGCAGCTTAGCCAGGGACCGGGCGGGGCAGTATTTT
CASSLARDRAGQYF
>.|TRBD1|TRBJ2-3|TRBV12-3/TRBV12-4
TGTGCCAGCAGTTTAAAGGGACAGGGTTCAGATACGCAGTATTTT
CASSLKGQGSDTQYF
>many|TRBD2|TRBJ2-1|TRBV5-1
TGCGCCAGCAGCTCCCGACTAGCGGCAGTGGGGGATGAGCAGTTCTTC
CASSSRLAAVGDEQFF
>.|TRBD2|TRBJ2-3|TRBV20-1
TGCAGTGCTAGAGGAGGTAGCGGGAGGGATACGCAGTATTTT
CSARGGSGRDTQYF
>.|.|TRBJ2-2|TRBV20-1
TGCAGTGCTCCCTCGGGGGCATACACCGGGGAGCTGTTTTTT
CSAPSGAYTGELFF
>.|.|TRBJ2-2|TRBV7-3
TGTGCCAGCAGCCGTATTACCGGGGAGCTGTTTTTT
CASSRITGELFF
>.|.|TRBJ2-3|TRBV29-1
TGCAGCGTTGAATCTCCCTCGTCGGGGCGGCAAAGAGACGATACGCAGTATTTT
CSVESPSSGRQRDDTQYF
>.|.|TRBJ2-5|TRBV19
TGTGCGCATCCCCAAGAGACCCAGTACTTC
CAHPQETQYF
>few|.|TRBJ1-2|TRBV6-5
TGTGCCAGCAGTTTTTCGACTTGGGGCCTGTATGGCTACACCTTC
CASSFSTWGLYGYTF
>many|.|TRBJ2-1|TRBV18
TGTGCCAGCTCCCAACGAGGGGCGGGTCGCAATGAGCAGTTCTTC
CASSQRGAGRNEQFF